Following are 5 T cell receptor beta chains from one sample sequenced in a study of cytomegalovirus exposure and HLA in healthy donors. The PCR employed 60 Vbeta primers together with 13 Jbeta primers. Sequencing used immunoSEQ multiplex PCR; TCRdb keeps in-frame clones, though not all of them. The sample has a few hundred thousand clones; around 80% are singletons. Sequencing was carried out using PBMCs. All receptors derive from a woman aged 55 to 70 in good health and CMV-seropositive.

The chain couples TRBV5-4 to TRBJ1-3; 11 nucleotides agree with TRBD1. Germline assignment: CDR1 SGHNT and CDR2 YYREEE (reference sequence). Losses at the gene ends were 0 bases for V and 8 bases for J; bases not matched to a gene: 7. The CDR3 spans 16 residues. The CDR3 nucleotides read TGTGCCAGCAGCTTGGCCAAAGGACAGGGGGCGGACACCATATATTTT. It encodes CASSLAKGQGADTIYF.

This clone is a singleton in its sample. The CDR3 protein is CASSLSWTGLNRVTQYF. For the CDR3, the DNA is TGTGCCAGCAGTTTGAGTTGGACAGGGCTGAATCGCGTGACCCAGTACTTC. This sequence joins TRBV28 and TRBJ2-5, with 8 bases lining up with TRBD1. The CDR3 has 17 amino acids. The junction had 16 bases not matched to a gene; V was cut back by 3 bases and J by 7 bases. CDR1 MDHEN and CDR2 SYDVKM come from the germline V gene.

The chain uses TRBV7-2 and TRBJ1-2; 10 bases match TRBD1. J lost 3 bases, V lost 4 bases, and 5 bases had no gene match. Germline V CDR1 and CDR2: SGHTA, FQGNSA. The CDR3 runs to 15 residues. CDR3 nucleotide sequence: TGTGCCAGCAGCTGGGGGACAGGGGAGGACTATGGCTACACCTTC. Protein sequence: CASSWGTGEDYGYTF. The full variable domain, in which reference TRBV7-2 and TRBJ1-2 provide the parts outside the CDR3, is GAGVSQSPSNKVTEKGKDVELRCDPISGHTALYWYRQSLGQGLEFLIYFQGNSAPDKSGLPSDRFSAERTGGSVSTLTIQRTQQEDSAVYLCASSWGTGEDYGYTFGSGTRLTVV.

The chain combines TRBV19 with TRBJ2-2; D might be TRBD1 (5 bases). Germline V gene lookup returns CDR1 LNHDA and CDR2 SQIVND (reference sequence). The V and J ends lost 6 bases and 4 bases respectively, with 9 bases between them. The CDR3 has 13 residues. The CDR3 coding sequence is TGTGCCAGTAGCCTTACAGGCACCGGGGAGCTGTTTTTT. It translates to CASSLTGTGELFF.

The gene calls are TRBV7-2 and TRBJ2-3; D gene unclear. V was clipped by 0 bases and J by 4 bases, with 5 bases between them. This CDR3 comprises 13 residues. CDR1 and CDR2 (germline): SGHTA, FQGNSA. CDR3 bases: TGTGCCAGCAGCTTAGCGCGTCCAGATACGCAGTATTTT. Its translation is CASSLARPDTQYF. Combining the CDR3 with reference TRBV7-2 and TRBJ2-3 gives the whole variable domain GAGVSQSPSNKVTEKGKDVELRCDPISGHTALYWYRQSLGQGLEFLIYFQGNSAPDKSGLPSDRFSAERTGGSVSTLTIQRTQQEDSAVYLCASSLARPDTQYFGPGTRLTVL.